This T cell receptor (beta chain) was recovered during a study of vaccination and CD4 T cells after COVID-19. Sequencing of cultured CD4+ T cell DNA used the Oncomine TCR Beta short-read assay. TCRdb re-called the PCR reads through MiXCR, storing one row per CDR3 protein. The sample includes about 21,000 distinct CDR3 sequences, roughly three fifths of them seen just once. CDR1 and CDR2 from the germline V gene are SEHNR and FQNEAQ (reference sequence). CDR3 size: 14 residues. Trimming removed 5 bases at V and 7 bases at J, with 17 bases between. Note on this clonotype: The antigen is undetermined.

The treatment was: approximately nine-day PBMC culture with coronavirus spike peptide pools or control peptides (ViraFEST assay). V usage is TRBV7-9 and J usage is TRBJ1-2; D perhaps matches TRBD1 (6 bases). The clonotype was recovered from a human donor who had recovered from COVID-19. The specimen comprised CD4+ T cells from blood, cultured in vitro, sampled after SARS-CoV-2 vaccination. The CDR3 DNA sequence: TGTGCCAGCAGCCCTCCAGGGGCCGTTGTTGGCTACACCTTC. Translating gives CASSPPGAVVGYTF. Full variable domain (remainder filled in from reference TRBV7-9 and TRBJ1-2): DTGVSQNPRHKITKRGQNVTFRCDPISEHNRLYWYRQTLGQGPEFLTYFQNEAQLEKSRLLSDRFSAERPKGSFSTLEIQRTEQGDSAMYLCASSPPGAVVGYTFGSGTRLTVV.